A selection of T cell receptor beta chains follows, all from one sample in a study of blood T cell repertoires in COVID-19. Only in-frame clones appear in the TCRdb table, and some are missing; sequencing was by immunoSEQ multiplex PCR. The table shows tens of thousands of clones, with about nine tenths occurring only once. Input material: peripheral blood. The receptor set was obtained from a human donor in a cohort sampled during active COVID-19. Each CDR3 is given with its conserved first and last residue. Size is stated for part of the rows, as once, few or many counts, or as a class when the clone is expanded.

J gene: TRBJ2-1; clone size: -; V gene: TRBV11-2; CDR3 protein: CASSLSGSSYNEQFF
J gene: TRBJ1-1; clone size: -; V gene: TRBV5-4; CDR3 protein: CASSAAQGGGTEAFF
J gene: TRBJ2-2; clone size: -; V gene: TRBV5-1; CDR3 protein: CASSSSGQNTGELFF
J gene: TRBJ2-3; clone size: -; V gene: TRBV9; CDR3 protein: CASSVTGRTDTQYF
J gene: TRBJ2-3; clone size: -; V gene: TRBV28; CDR3 protein: CASSLEGAADTQYF
J gene: TRBJ2-3; clone size: -; V gene: TRBV19; CDR3 protein: CASSISPDTQYF
J gene: TRBJ1-1; clone size: -; V gene: TRBV3-1/TRBV3-2; CDR3 protein: CASSQDVTGRRGAF
J gene: TRBJ1-2; clone size: -; V gene: TRBV20-1; CDR3 protein: CSAWSYGYTF
J gene: TRBJ2-1; clone size: -; V gene: TRBV7-9; CDR3 protein: CASSLAGGVSEQFF
J gene: TRBJ2-3; clone size: -; V gene: TRBV6-5; CDR3 protein: CASSPGTRGTDTQYF
J gene: TRBJ1-5; clone size: once; V gene: TRBV6-6; CDR3 protein: CASSRPFSRQGGSGLQHF
J gene: TRBJ1-5; clone size: -; V gene: TRBV18; CDR3 protein: CASSPGVQGSNQPQHF
J gene: TRBJ2-5; clone size: -; V gene: TRBV11-2; CDR3 protein: CASSLDPFMRGQETQYF
J gene: TRBJ1-1; clone size: few; V gene: TRBV28; CDR3 protein: CASRPGQRNTEAFF
J gene: TRBJ2-2; clone size: -; V gene: TRBV7-9; CDR3 protein: CASSSGQALATGELFF
J gene: TRBJ1-3; clone size: -; V gene: TRBV6-5; CDR3 protein: CASQTGLGNTIYF
J gene: TRBJ2-1; clone size: -; V gene: TRBV27; CDR3 protein: CASAALAGGGDEQFF
J gene: TRBJ2-7; clone size: few; V gene: TRBV2; CDR3 protein: CASGRTAYEQYF
J gene: TRBJ2-7; clone size: -; V gene: TRBV4-1; CDR3 protein: CASSQDHGGFSYEQYF
J gene: TRBJ2-1; clone size: -; V gene: TRBV14; CDR3 protein: CASSQAGDNEQFF
J gene: TRBJ1-1; clone size: -; V gene: TRBV6-2/TRBV6-3; CDR3 protein: CASSLLLPNTEAFF
J gene: TRBJ2-7; clone size: -; V gene: TRBV11-2; CDR3 protein: CASSFTGYEQYF
J gene: TRBJ2-7; clone size: -; V gene: TRBV1; CDR3 protein: CTSSGDRACKQYF
J gene: TRBJ2-3; clone size: -; V gene: TRBV6-5; CDR3 protein: CASSYVAGGDTQYF
J gene: TRBJ2-4; clone size: -; V gene: TRBV30; CDR3 protein: CAWSVGVAKNIQYF
J gene: TRBJ2-1; clone size: -; V gene: TRBV7-8; CDR3 protein: CASSPRIAGGASSYNEQFF
J gene: TRBJ1-6; clone size: -; V gene: TRBV24-1; CDR3 protein: CATAETDPNSPLHF
J gene: TRBJ2-7; clone size: -; V gene: TRBV7-2; CDR3 protein: CASSFPGIYEQYF
J gene: TRBJ2-7; clone size: -; V gene: TRBV2; CDR3 protein: CASFGTGTSYEQYF